The 5 T cell receptor beta chains below were found in one sample sequenced in a study of shared clonotypes between healthy human individuals. TCRdb's copy holds only in-frame clones and misses some; the assay was immunoSEQ multiplex PCR. This sample has millions of clones; over 85% occur once, and the top ten carry 0.39%. The sequenced sample consisted of naive CD4+ T cells from PBMCs. As to subset: CD45RA+ positively selected. Receptor source: a man between 18 and 29 years old in good health. Some clones in this sample may be carry-over from other donors' samples.

V and J are TRBV5-1 and TRBJ2-1, with 7 bases identical to TRBD1. This CDR3 region has 17 residues. Germline V gene data show CDR1 as SGHRS and CDR2 as YFSETQ. The V gene end was trimmed by 4 bases and the J gene end by 9 bases; junction bases not matched to a gene: 19. CDR3: CASSGAPTGRGLGEQFF. CDR3 sequence (DNA): TGCGCCAGCAGCGGGGCGCCGACAGGGAGAGGCCTCGGTGAGCAGTTCTTC.

The CDR3 sequence is CASSSTGNPQETQYF. The DNA of the CDR3 is TGCGCCAGCAGCTCCACCGGGAACCCCCAAGAGACCCAGTACTTC. The J gene is TRBJ2-5, the V gene TRBV5-1; the D gene is possibly TRBD2 (5 bases). The CDR3 covers 15 residues. Germline values: CDR1 SGHRS, CDR2 YFSETQ. V gave up 3 bases and J gave up 1 base, with 13 bases separating them.

The chain recombines TRBV18 with TRBJ1-4; the D gene is possibly TRBD1 (6 bases). The germline V gene has CDR1 KGHSH and CDR2 LQKENI. The CDR3 length is 18 residues. V was pared by 3 bases and J by 1 base, with 18 bases between. The CDR3: CASSPLTGTSLTNEKLFF. The CDR3 DNA reads TGTGCCAGCTCACCTTTAACAGGGACCTCCTTAACTAATGAAAAACTGTTTTTT.

The chain is built from TRBV29-1 and TRBJ1-1, with unresolved D. Germline lookup yields CDR1 SQVTM and CDR2 ANQGSEA. The CDR3 contains 13 residues. V dropped 6 bases and J dropped 3 bases, with 14 bases sitting between them. In nucleotides, the CDR3 is TGCAGCGTCACACAAGGCCCTTACACTGAAGCTTTCTTT. Encoded protein: CSVTQGPYTEAFF.

This chain uses TRBV4-1 with TRBJ2-2; 14 nucleotides line up with TRBD2. CDR3 length: 20 amino acids. With 3 bases clipped from V and 0 bases from J, the junction kept 9 bases outside the gene matches. Germline V gives CDR1 MGHRA, CDR2 YSYEKL. In DNA, the CDR3 is TGCGCCAGCAGCCAGGGGGGGACTAGCGGGAGAGAACCGAACACCGGGGAGCTGTTTTTT. It encodes CASSQGGTSGREPNTGELFF.